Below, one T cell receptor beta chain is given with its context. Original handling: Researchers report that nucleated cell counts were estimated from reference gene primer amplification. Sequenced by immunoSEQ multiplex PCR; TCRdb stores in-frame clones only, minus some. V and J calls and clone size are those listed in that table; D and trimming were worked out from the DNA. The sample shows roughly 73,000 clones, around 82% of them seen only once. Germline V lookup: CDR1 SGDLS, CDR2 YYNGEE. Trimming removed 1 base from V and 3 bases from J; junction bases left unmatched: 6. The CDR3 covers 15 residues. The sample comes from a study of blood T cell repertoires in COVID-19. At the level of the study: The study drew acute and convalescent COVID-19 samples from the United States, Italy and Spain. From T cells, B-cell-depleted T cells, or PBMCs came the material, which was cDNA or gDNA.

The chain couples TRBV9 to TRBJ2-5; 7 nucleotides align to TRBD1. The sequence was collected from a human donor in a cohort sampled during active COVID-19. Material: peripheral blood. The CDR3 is CASSVTSGTEETQYF. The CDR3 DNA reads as TGTGCCAGCAGCGTAACATCCGGGACAGAAGAGACCCAGTACTTC. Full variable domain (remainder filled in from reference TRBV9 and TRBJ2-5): DSGVTQTPKHLITATGQRVTLRCSPRSGDLSVYWYQQSLDQGLQFLIQYYNGEERAKGNILERFSAQQFPDLHSELNLSSLELGDSALYFCASSVTSGTEETQYFGPGTRLLVL.